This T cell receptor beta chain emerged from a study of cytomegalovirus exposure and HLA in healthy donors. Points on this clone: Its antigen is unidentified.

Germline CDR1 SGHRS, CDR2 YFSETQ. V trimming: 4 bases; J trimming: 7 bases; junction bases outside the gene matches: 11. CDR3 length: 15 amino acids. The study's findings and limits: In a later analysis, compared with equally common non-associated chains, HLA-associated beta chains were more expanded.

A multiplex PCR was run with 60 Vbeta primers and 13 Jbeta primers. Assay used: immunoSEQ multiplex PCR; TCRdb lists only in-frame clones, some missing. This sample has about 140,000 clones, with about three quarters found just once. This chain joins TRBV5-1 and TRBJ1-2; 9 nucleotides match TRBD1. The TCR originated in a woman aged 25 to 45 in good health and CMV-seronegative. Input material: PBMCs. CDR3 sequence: CASSLTTTGGGGYTF. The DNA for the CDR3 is TGCGCCAGCAGCCTTACCACAACAGGGGGCGGTGGCTACACCTTC.